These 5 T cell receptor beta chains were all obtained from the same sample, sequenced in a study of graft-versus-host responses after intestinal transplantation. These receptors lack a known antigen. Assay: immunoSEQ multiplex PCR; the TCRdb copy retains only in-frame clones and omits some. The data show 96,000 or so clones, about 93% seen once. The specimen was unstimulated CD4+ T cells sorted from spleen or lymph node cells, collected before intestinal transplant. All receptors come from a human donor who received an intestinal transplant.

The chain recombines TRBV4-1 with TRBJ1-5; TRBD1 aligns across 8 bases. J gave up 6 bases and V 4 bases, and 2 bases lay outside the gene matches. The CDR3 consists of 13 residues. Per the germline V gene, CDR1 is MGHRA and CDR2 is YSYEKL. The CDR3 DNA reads TGCGCCAGCAGCCTAACAGGGGGTCAGCCCCAGCATTTT. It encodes CASSLTGGQPQHF.

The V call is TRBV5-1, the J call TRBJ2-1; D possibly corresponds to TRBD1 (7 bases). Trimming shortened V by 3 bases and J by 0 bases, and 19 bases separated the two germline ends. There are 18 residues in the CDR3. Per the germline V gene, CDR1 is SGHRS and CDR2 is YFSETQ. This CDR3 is CASSSEGAGNRSYNEQFF. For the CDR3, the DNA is TGCGCCAGCAGCTCGGAGGGGGCGGGGAACCGCTCCTACAATGAGCAGTTCTTC.

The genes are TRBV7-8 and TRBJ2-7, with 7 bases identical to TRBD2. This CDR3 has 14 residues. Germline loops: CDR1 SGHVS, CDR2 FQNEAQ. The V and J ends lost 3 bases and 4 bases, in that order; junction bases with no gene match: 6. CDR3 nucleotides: TGTGCCAGCAGCTTTGCCAGGGAGGGATACGAGCAGTACTTC. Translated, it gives CASSFAREGYEQYF.

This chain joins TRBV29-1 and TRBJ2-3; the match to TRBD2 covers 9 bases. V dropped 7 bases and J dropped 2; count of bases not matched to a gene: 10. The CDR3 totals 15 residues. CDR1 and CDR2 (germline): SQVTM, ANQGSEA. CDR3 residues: CSAKLLAGITDTQYF. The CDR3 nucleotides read TGCAGCGCAAAGTTGCTAGCGGGGATCACAGATACGCAGTATTTT.

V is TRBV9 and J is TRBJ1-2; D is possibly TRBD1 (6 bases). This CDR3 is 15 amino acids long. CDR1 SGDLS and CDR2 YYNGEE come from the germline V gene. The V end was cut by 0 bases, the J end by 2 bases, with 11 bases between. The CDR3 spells CASSVARQGNYGYTF. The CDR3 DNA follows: TGTGCCAGCAGCGTAGCTAGGCAGGGGAACTATGGCTACACCTTC.